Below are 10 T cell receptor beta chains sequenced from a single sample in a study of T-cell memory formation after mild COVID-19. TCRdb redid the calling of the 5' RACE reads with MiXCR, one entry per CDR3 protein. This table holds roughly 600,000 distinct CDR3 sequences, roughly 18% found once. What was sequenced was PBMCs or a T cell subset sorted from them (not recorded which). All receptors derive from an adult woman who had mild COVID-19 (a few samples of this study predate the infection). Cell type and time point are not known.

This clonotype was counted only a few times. CDR3 DNA sequence: TGTGCCAGCAGTGGGCGAGGAACTAGCGGGTACAATGAGCAGTTCTTC. This gives the protein CASSGRGTSGYNEQFF. The chain joins TRBV12-3 or TRBV12-4 to TRBJ2-1, with 9 bases fitting TRBD2. J was trimmed by 4 bases and V by 5 bases; bases with no gene match: 9. The CDR3 is 16 amino acids.

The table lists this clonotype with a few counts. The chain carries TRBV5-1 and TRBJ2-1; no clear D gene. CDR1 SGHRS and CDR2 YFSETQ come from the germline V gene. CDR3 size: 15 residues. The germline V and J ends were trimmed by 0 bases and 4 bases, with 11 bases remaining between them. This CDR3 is CASSLEGNGYNEQFF. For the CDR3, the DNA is TGCGCCAGCAGCTTGGAAGGGAATGGATACAATGAGCAGTTCTTC.

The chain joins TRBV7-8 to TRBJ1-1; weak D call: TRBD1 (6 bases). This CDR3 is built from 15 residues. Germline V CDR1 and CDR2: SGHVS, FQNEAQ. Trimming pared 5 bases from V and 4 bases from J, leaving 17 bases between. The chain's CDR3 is CASSSTGSRRTEAFF. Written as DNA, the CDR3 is TGTGCCAGCAGCAGTACAGGGAGCCGTCGCACTGAAGCTTTCTTT.

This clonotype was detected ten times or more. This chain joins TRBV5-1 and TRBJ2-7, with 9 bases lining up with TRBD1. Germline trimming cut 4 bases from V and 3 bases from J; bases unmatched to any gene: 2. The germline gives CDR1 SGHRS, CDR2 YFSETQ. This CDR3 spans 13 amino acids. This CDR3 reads CASSPTGGYEQYF. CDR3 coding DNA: TGCGCCAGCAGCCCGACAGGGGGCTACGAGCAGTACTTC.

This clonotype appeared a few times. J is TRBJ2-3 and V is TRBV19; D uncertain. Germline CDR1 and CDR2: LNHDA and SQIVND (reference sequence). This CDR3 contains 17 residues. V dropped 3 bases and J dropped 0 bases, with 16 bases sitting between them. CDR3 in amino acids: CASSIGWPVSSTDTQYF. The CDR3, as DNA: TGTGCCAGTAGTATCGGGTGGCCCGTATCTAGCACAGATACGCAGTATTTT.

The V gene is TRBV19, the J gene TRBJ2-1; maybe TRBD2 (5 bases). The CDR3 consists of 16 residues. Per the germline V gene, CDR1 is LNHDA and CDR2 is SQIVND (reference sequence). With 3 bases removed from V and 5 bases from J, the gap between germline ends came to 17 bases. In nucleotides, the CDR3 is TGTGCCAGTAGTATTTACAGCGTGGGAGTCGACAATGAGCAGTTCTTC. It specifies CASSIYSVGVDNEQFF.

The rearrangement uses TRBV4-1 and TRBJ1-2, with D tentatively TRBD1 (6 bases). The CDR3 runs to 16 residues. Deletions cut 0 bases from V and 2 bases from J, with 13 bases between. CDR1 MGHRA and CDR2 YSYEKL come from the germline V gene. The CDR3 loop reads CASSQDIRQGNYGYTF. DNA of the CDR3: TGCGCCAGCAGCCAAGATATCAGGCAGGGGAACTATGGCTACACCTTC.

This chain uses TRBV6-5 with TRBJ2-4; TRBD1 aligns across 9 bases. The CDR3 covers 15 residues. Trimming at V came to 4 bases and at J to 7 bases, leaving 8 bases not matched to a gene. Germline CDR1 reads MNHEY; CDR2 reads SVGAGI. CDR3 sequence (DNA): TGTGCCAGCAGTTTCAGAGCCGGGACAGGGAACATTCAGTACTTC. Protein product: CASSFRAGTGNIQYF.

The DNA for the CDR3 is TGTGCCAGCAGCTCCGAGAGCAACAGGGGCGAAGCTTTCTTT. Amino acids: CASSSESNRGEAFF. The rearrangement joins TRBV11-3 to TRBJ1-1; 7 bases are shared with TRBD1. This CDR3 is 14 amino acids long. V trimming: 4 bases; J trimming: 8 bases; junction bases outside the gene matches: 10. Germline CDR1 SGHNT, CDR2 YENEEA.

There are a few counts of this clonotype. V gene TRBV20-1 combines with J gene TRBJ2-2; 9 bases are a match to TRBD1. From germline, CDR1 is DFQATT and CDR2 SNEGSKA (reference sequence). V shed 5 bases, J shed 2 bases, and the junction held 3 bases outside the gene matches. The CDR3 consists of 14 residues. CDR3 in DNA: TGCAGTGCTTTACAGGGGGCTAACACCGGGGAGCTGTTTTTT. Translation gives CSALQGANTGELFF.